Shown below are 3 T cell receptor beta chains from a single sample sequenced in a study of identical twins. One entry per CDR3 protein results from TCRdb running MiXCR on the 5' RACE reads. The table records hundreds of thousands of distinct CDR3 sequences, approximately 20% of them present only once. The sample was also linked to a second study, of yellow fever vaccine responses in identical twins.

Specimen: CD4+ T cells sorted from blood. These receptors originate from a woman between 18 and 29 years old in good health.

This clonotype was seen only a few times. The chain has TRBV9 and TRBJ2-1, with 13 positions matching TRBD2. Trimming removed 8 bases from V and 5 bases from J; junction bases left unmatched: 4. The CDR3 is 14 residues long. Germline CDR1 is SGDLS and CDR2 is YYNGEE. The CDR3 nucleotides read TGTGCCAGTGGGGGACTAGCGGGAAACAATGAGCAGTTCTTC. Protein product: CASGGLAGNNEQFF.

The V call is TRBV6-4, the J call TRBJ2-2; D is unresolved. The V gene lost 6 bases and the J gene lost 4 bases, with 12 bases spanning the gap. The CDR3 has 14 amino acids. Germline V CDR1 and CDR2: MRHNA, SNTAGT. DNA for the CDR3: TGTGCCAGCAGGAGTTCGGTAGGCACCGGGGAGCTGTTTTTT. Translating gives CASRSSVGTGELFF.

This rearrangement joins TRBV19 to TRBJ1-3; TRBD1 agrees at 7 bases. The trim removed 9 bases at V and 3 bases at J, leaving 11 bases unmatched. Germline V gene data show CDR1 as LNHDA and CDR2 as SQIVND (reference sequence). The CDR3 totals 15 residues. The CDR3: CASGYDRAGGNTIYF. The CDR3 nucleotides read TGTGCCAGCGGATACGACAGGGCAGGTGGAAACACCATATATTTT.